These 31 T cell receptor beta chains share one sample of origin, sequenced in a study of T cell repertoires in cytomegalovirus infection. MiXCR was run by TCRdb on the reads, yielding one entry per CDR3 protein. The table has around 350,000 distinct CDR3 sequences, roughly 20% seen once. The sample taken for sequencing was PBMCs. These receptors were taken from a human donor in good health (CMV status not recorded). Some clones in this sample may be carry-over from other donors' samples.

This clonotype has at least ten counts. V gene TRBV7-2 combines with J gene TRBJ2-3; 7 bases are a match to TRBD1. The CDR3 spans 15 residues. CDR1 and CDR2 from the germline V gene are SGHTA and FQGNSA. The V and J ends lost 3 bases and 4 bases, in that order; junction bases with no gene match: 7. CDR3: CASSFDRATADTQYF. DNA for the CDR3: TGTGCCAGCAGCTTCGACAGGGCGACAGCAGATACGCAGTATTTT.

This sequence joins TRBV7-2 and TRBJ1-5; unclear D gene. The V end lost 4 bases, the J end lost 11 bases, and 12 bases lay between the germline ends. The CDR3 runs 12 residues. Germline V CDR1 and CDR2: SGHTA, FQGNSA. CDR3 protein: CASSSLTGAQHF. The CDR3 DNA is TGTGCCAGCAGCTCCCTGACTGGGGCCCAGCATTTT.

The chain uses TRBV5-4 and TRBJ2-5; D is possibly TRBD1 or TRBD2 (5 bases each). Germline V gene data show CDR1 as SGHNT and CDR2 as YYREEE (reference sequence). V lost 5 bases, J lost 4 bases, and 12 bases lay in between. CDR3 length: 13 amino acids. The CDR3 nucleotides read TGTGCCAGCAGGATGGCAGGGAGAGAGACCCAGTACTTC. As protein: CASRMAGRETQYF.

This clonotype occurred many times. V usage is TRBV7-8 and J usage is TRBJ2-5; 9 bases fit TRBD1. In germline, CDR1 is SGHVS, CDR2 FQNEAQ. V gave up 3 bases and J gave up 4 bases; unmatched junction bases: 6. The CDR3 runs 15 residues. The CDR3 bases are TGTGCCAGCAGCTTCCGGACAGGGGCGGGAGAGACCCAGTACTTC. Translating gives CASSFRTGAGETQYF.

CDR3 region: CASSQRQGQPQYF. The CDR3 coding sequence is TGCGCCAGCAGCCAACGACAGGGACAGCCCCAGTATTTT. J is TRBJ1-5 and V is TRBV4-1; TRBD1 matches at 7 bases. The DNA end favors TRBJ2-3, so the J call may be wrong. This CDR3 contains 13 residues. CDR1 is MGHRA, CDR2 YSYEKL, per germline.

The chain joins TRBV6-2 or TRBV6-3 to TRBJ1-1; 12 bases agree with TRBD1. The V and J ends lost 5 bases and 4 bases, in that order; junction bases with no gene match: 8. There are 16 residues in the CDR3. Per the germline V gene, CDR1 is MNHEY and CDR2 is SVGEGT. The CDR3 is CASSAGTGGVGTEAFF. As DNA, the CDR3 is TGTGCCAGCAGTGCCGGGACAGGGGGCGTGGGCACTGAAGCTTTCTTT.

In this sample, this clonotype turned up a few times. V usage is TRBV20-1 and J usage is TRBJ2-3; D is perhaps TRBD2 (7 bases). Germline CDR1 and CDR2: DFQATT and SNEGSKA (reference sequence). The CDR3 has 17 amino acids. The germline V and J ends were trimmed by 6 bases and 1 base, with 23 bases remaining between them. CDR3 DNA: TGCAGTGCCGCAAGCCCGTTCTCCGGGGGGCGCACAGATACGCAGTATTTT. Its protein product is CSAASPFSGGRTDTQYF.

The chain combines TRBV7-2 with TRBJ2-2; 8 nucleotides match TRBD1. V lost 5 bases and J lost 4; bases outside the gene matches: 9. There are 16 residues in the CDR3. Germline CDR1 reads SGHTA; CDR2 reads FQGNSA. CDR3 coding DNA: TGTGCCAGCAGCCTACAAGGACAGGGTATCACCGGGGAGCTGTTTTTT. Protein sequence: CASSLQGQGITGELFF.

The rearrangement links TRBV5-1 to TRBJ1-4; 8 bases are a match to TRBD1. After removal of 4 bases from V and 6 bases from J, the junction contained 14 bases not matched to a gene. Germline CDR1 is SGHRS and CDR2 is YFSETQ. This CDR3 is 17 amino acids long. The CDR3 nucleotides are TGCGCCAGCAGCCGGACAGGGTCCGCTCTGAAGTATGAAAAACTGTTTTTT. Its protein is CASSRTGSALKYEKLFF.

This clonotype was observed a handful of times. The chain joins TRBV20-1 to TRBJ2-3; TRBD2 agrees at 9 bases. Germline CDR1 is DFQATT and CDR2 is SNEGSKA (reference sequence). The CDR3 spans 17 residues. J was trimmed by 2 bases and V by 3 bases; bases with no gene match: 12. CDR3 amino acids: CSASTPSGGLATDTQYF. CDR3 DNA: TGCAGTGCTAGTACTCCAAGCGGGGGGCTGGCCACAGATACGCAGTATTTT.

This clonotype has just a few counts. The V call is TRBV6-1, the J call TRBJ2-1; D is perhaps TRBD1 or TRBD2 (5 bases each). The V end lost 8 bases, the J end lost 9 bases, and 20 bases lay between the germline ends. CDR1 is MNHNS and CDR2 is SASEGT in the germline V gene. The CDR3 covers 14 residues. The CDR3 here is CASLRPGTFGEQFF. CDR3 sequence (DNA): TGTGCCAGCCTCCGGCCGGGGACCTTCGGTGAGCAGTTCTTC.

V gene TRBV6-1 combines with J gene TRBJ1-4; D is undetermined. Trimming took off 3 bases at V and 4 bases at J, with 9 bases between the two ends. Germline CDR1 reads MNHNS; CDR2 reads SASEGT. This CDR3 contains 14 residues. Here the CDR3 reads CASSDVGNNEKLFF. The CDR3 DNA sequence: TGTGCCAGCAGTGACGTGGGTAATAATGAAAAACTGTTTTTT.

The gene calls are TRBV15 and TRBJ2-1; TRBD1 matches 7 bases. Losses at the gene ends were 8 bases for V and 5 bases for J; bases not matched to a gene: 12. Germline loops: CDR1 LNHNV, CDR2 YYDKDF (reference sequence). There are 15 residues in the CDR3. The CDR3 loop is CATSTRGHGDNEQFF. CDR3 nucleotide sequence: TGTGCCACCTCCACGAGGGGGCATGGGGACAATGAGCAGTTCTTC.

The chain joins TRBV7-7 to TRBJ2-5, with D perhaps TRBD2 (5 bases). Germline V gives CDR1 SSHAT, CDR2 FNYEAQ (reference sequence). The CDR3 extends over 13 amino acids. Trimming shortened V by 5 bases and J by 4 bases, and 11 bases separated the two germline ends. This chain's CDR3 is CASSPGGLETQYF. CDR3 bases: TGTGCCAGCAGCCCCGGAGGATTAGAGACCCAGTACTTC.

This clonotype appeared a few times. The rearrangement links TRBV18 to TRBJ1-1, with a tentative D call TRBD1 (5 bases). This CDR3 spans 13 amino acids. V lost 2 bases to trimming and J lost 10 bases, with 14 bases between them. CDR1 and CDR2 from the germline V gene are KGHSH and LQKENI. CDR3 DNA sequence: TGTGCCAGCTCACCAGAGGTCATCGGGACAGCTTTCTTT. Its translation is CASSPEVIGTAFF.

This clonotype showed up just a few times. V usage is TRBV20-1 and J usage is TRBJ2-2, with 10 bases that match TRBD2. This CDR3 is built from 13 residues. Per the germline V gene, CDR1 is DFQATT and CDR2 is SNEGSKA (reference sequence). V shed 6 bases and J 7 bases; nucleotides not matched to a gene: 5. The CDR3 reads CSALAGVDGELFF. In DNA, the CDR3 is TGCAGTGCCCTAGCGGGAGTCGACGGGGAGCTGTTTTTT.

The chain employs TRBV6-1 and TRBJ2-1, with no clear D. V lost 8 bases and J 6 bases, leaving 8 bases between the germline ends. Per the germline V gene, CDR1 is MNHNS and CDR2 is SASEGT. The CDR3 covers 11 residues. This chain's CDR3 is CASGTANEQFF. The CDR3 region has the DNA TGTGCCAGCGGTACAGCCAATGAGCAGTTCTTC.

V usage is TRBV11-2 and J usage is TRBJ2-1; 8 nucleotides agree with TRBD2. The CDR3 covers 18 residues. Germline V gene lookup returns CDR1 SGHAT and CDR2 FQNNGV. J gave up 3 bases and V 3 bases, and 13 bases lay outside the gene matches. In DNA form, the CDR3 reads TGTGCCAGCAGCTTTTCTCCCCTCGCGGGAGGCCGCTACAATGAGCAGTTCTTC. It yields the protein CASSFSPLAGGRYNEQFF.

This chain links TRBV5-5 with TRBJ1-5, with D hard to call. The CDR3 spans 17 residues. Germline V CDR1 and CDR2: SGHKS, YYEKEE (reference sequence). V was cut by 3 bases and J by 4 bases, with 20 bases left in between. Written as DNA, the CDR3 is TGTGCCAGCAGCTCTTTTCTGGGCACCCCTGGGAATCAGCCCCAGCATTTT. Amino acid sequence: CASSSFLGTPGNQPQHF.

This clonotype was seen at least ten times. CDR3 residues: CASLGRAQGATETQYF. The DNA of the CDR3 is TGTGCCAGCCTTGGGCGGGCGCAGGGGGCTACAGAGACCCAGTACTTC. The chain employs TRBV7-8 and TRBJ2-5; 8 bases map to TRBD1. V was pared by 8 bases and J by 4 bases, with 15 bases of the junction left unmatched. Germline V gives CDR1 SGHVS, CDR2 FQNEAQ. The CDR3 runs to 16 residues.

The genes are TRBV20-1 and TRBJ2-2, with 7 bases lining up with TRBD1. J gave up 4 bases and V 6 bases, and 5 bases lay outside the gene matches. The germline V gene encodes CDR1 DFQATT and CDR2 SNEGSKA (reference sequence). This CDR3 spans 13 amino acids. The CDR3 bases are TGCAGTGCATTACAGGGGAGCACCGGGGAGCTGTTTTTT. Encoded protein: CSALQGSTGELFF.

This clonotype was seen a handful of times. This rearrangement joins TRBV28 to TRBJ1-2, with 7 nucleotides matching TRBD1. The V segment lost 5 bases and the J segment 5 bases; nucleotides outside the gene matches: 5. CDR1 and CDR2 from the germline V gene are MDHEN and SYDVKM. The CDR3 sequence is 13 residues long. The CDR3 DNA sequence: TGTGCCAGCAGTCAAACACAGGGGTATGGCTACACCTTC. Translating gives CASSQTQGYGYTF.

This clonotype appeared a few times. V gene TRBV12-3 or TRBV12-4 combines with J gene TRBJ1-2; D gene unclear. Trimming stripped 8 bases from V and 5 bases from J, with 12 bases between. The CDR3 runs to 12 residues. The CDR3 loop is CASRGYLYGYTF. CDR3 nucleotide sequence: TGTGCCAGCCGAGGGTACCTTTATGGCTACACCTTC.

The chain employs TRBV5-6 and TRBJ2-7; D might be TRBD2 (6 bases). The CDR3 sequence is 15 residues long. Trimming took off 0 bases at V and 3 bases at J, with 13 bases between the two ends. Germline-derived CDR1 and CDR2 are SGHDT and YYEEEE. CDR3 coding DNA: TGTGCCAGCAGCTTGGCAGAGGCGGGAAACTACGAGCAGTACTTC. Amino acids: CASSLAEAGNYEQYF.

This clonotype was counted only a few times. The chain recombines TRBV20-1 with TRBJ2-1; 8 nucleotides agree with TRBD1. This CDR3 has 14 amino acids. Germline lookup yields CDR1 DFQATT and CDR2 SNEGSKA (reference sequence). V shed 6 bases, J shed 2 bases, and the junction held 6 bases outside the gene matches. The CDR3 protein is CSADGQGAYNEQFF. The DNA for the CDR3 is TGCAGTGCGGACGGACAGGGTGCCTACAATGAGCAGTTCTTC.

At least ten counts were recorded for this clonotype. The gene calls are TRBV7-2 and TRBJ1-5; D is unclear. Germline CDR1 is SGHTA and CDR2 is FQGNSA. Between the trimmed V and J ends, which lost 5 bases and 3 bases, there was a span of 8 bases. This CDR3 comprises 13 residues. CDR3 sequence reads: CASSRYINQPQHF. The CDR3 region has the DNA TGTGCCAGCAGCCGATATATCAATCAGCCCCAGCATTTT.

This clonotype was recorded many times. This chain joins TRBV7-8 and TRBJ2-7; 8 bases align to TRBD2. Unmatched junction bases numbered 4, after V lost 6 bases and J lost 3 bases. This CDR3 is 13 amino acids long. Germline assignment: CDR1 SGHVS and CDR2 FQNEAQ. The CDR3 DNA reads TGTGCCAGCAGTGAGCGGGGGAGCTACGAGCAGTACTTC. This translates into CASSERGSYEQYF.

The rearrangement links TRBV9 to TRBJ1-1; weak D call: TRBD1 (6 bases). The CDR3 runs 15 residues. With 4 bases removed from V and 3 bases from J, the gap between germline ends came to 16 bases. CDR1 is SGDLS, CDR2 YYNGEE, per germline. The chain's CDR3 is CASSPLGGPDTEAFF. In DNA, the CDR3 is TGTGCCAGCAGCCCACTGGGGGGCCCGGACACTGAAGCTTTCTTT.

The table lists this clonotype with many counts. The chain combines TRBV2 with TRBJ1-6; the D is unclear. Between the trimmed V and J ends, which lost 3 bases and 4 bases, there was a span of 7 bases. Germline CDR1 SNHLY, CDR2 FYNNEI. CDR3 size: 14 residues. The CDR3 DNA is TGTGCCAGCAGTGAGTCCCAATATAATTCACCCCTCCACTTT. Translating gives CASSESQYNSPLHF. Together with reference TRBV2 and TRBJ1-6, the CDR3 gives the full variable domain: EPEVTQTPSHQVTQMGQEVILRCVPISNHLYFYWYRQILGQKVEFLVSFYNNEISEKSEIFDDQFSVERPDGSNFTLKIRSTKLEDSAMYFCASSESQYNSPLHFGNGTRLTVT.

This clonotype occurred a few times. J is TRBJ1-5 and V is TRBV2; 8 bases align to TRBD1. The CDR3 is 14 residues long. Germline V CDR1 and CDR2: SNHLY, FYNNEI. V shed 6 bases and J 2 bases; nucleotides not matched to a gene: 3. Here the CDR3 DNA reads TGTGCCAGCAGGGCGACAGGGGGCAATCAGCCCCAGCATTTT. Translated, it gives CASRATGGNQPQHF.

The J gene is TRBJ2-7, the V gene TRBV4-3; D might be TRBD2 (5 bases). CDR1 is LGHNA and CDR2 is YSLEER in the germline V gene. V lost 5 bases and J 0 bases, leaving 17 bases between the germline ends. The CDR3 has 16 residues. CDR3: CASSETAGGLSYEQYF. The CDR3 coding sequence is TGCGCCAGCAGCGAAACAGCCGGCGGACTCTCCTACGAGCAGTACTTC.